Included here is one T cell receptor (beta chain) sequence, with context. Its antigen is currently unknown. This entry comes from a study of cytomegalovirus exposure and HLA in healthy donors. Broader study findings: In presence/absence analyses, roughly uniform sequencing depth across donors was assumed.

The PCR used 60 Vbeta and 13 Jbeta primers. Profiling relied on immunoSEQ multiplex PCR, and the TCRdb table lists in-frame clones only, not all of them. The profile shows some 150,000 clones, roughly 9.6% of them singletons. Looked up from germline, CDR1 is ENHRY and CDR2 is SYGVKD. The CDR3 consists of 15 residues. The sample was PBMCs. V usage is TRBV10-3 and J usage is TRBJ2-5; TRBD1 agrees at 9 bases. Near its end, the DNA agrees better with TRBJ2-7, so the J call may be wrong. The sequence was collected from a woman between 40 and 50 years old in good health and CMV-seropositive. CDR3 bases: TGTGCCATCAGTACAGGGACAGGGAGCTCCTACGAGCAGTACTTC. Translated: CAISTGTGSSYEQYF.